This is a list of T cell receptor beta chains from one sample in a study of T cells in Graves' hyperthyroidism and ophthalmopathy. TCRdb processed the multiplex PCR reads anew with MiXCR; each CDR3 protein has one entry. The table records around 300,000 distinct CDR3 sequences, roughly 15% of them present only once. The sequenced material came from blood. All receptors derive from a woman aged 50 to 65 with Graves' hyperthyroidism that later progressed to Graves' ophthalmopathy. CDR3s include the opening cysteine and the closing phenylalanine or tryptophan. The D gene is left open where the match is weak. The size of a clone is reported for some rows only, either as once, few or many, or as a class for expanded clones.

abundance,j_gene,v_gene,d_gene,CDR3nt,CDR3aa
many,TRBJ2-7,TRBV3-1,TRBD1,TGTGCCAGCAGCCCCGACAGGGCCTACGAGCAGTACTTC,CASSPDRAYEQYF
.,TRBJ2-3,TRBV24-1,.,TGTGCCACCAGTGATTCCCGCGGGGCCCAGCGGGATACGCAGTATTTT,CATSDSRGAQRDTQYF
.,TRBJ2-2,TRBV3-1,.,TGTGCCGGCAGCCCGTGGACCGGCACCGGGGAGCTGTTTTTT,CAGSPWTGTGELFF
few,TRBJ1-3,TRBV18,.,TGTGCCAGCTCACGAACTTCGGGGGCCTCTGGAAACACCATATATTTT,CASSRTSGASGNTIYF
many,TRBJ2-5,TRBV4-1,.,TGCGCCAGCAGCCAAGAGGGCAGGGCGCTTCAAGAGACCCAGTACTTC,CASSQEGRALQETQYF
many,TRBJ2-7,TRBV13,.,TGTGCCAGCACCAAGGGTACCGGGTACTCCTACGAGCAGTACTTC,CASTKGTGYSYEQYF
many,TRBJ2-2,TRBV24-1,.,TGTGCCACCAGTGATTTAGGCTGGCAGGCCACCGGGGAGCTGTTTTTT,CATSDLGWQATGELFF
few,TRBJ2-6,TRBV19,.,TGTGCCAGTAGGAAAAGGGACGGGGCCAACGTCCTGACTTTC,CASRKRDGANVLTF
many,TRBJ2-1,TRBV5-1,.,TGCGCCAGCAGCTCCGGAGCAGCCCTCCGGAGCTCCTACAATGAGCAGTTCTTC,CASSSGAALRSSYNEQFF
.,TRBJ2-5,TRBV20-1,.,TGCAGTGCCGTACCGATAGACCAAGAGACCCAGTACTTC,CSAVPIDQETQYF